This T cell receptor (beta chain) was sequenced during a study of cytomegalovirus exposure and HLA in healthy donors. In the study overall: Earlier, 110 million or so unique TCR beta sequences were recovered from around 200 million T cells by an analysis. Ancestry clustering placed around 80% of some 400 genotyped donors in the Caucasian-associated cluster. Overall study findings and caveats: In a later analysis, an Asian-associated ancestry cluster reportedly showed fewer N-insertions than the roughly 710-donor mean. An analysis was carried out at a later point. It showed that HLA-associated TCR beta chains were more clonally expanded than equally common non-associated chains.

Both 60 Vbeta primers and 13 Jbeta primers went into the PCR. Method: immunoSEQ multiplex PCR; TCRdb's copy keeps in-frame clones and lacks some. Counted here are over 150,000 clones, around 78% occurring once; the ten biggest clones make up over 2.5%. This clone was counted a few times. Antigen unknown. Trimming removed 4 bases from V and 1 base from J; junction bases left unmatched: 8. The CDR3 totals 16 residues. The V gene's germline CDR1 is SGHDT and CDR2 YYEEEE. This receptor was taken from a woman aged 45-59 years in good health and CMV-seropositive. The genes are TRBV5-6 and TRBJ2-3; TRBD1 aligns across 8 bases. The sample consisted of PBMCs. The CDR3 sequence is CASSPRDRYRTDTQYF. The DNA for the CDR3 is TGTGCCAGCAGCCCCCGGGACAGGTACCGCACAGATACGCAGTATTTT. The full variable domain, rest sourced from reference TRBV5-6 and TRBJ2-3, is DAGVTQSPTHLIKTRGQQVTLRCSPKSGHDTVSWYQQALGQGPQFIFQYYEEEERQRGNFPDRFSGHQFPNYSSELNVNALLLGDSALYLCASSPRDRYRTDTQYFGPGTRLTVL.